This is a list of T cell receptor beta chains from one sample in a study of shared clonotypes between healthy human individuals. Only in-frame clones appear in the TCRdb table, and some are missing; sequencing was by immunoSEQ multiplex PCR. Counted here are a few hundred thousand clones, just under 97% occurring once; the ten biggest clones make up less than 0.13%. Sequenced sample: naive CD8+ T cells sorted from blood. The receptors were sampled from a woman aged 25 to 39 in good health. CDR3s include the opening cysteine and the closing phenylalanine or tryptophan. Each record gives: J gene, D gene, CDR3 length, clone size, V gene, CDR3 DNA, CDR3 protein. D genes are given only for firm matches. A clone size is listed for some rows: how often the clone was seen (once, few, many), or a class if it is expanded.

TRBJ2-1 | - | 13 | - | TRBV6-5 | TGTGCCAGCAGTTACTTTCGGGGAACTGAGCAGTTCTTC | CASSYFRGTEQFF
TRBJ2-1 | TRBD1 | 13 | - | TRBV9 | TGTGCCAGCAGCAGACGACAGGGAAAAGAGCAGTTCTTC | CASSRRQGKEQFF
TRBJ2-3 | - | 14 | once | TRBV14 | TGTGCCAGCAGCCGGCCGGGACTGACAGATACGCAGTATTTT | CASSRPGLTDTQYF
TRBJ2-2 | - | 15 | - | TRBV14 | TGTGCCAGCAGCCAAGAAGACAGGAACACCGGGGAGCTGTTTTTT | CASSQEDRNTGELFF
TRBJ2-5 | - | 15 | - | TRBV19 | TGTGCCAGTAGTATAGGTTCAGGGTACCAAGAGACCCAGTACTTC | CASSIGSGYQETQYF
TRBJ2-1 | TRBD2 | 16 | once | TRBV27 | TGTGCCAGCAGTTTAGGGGCGGGAGTGGCCTACAATGAGCAGTTCTTC | CASSLGAGVAYNEQFF
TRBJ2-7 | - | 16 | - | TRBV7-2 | TGCGCCAGCAGCCAATTCACAGACGAAAGCTCCTACGAGCAGTACTTC | CASSQFTDESSYEQYF
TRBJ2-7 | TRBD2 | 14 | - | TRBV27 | TGTGCCAGCAGTTCGCTAGCGGGACCATACGAGCAGTACTTC | CASSSLAGPYEQYF
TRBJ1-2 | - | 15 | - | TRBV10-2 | TGCGCCAGCAGTGAGTCACGAACAGGGAATAATGGCTACACCTTC | CASSESRTGNNGYTF
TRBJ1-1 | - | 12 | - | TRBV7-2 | TGTGCCAGCAGACAGGACAGAGCTAAAGCTTTCTTT | CASRQDRAKAFF
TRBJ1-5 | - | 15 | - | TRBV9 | TGTGCCAGCAGCGTAGACTCAGGGAGGGGTCAGCCCCAGCATTTT | CASSVDSGRGQPQHF
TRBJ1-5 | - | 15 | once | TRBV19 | TGTGCCAGTAGTATAGACGGCGGATCCAATCAGCCCCAGCATTTT | CASSIDGGSNQPQHF
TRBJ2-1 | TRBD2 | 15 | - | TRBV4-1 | TGCGCCAGCAGCCAAGGAGCGGGGCCGGTCAATGAGCAGTTCTTC | CASSQGAGPVNEQFF
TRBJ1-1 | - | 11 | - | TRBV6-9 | TGTGCCAGCAGTTCCTTATCTGAAGCTTTCTTT | CASSSLSEAFF
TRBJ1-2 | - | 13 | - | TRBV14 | TGTGCCAGCAACGGGGAGTCCGTCTATGGCTACACCTTC | CASNGESVYGYTF
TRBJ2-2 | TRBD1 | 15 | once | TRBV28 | TGTGCCAGCACCCACGGACAGGGAGAAACCGGGGAGCTGTTTTTT | CASTHGQGETGELFF
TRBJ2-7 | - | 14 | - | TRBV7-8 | TGTGCCAGCAGCTTAGGCTCAGGGACCTACGAGCAGTACTTC | CASSLGSGTYEQYF
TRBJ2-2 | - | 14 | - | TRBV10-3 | TGTGCCATCAAGCCGGATACGAACACCGGGGAGCTGTTTTTT | CAIKPDTNTGELFF
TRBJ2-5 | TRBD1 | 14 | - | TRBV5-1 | TGCGCCAGCAGCTTTTGGACAGGGGGCGAGACCCAGTACTTC | CASSFWTGGETQYF
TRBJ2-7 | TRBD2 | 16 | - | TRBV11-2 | TGTGCCAGCAGCCCAGAAGTGGGGGACTACTCCTACGAGCAGTACTTC | CASSPEVGDYSYEQYF
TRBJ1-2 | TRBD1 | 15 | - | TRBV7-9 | TGTGCCAGCAGCCTAGGACAGGGGGCTAACTATGGCTACACCTTC | CASSLGQGANYGYTF
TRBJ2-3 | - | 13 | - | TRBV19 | TGTGCCAGTGAAACAACGGATGCGGATACGCAGTATTTT | CASETTDADTQYF
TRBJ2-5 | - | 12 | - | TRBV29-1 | TGCAGCGAGATAGACCATCAAGAGACCCAGTACTTC | CSEIDHQETQYF
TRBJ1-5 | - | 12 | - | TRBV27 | TGTGCCAGCAGTCCGGGTCGACAGCCCCAGCATTTT | CASSPGRQPQHF
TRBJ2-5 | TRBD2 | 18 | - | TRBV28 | TGTGCCAGCAGTTTTCCTCCTAGCGGGAGTTTGGTGCAAGAGACCCAGTACTTC | CASSFPPSGSLVQETQYF
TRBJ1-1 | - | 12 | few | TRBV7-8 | TGTGCCAGCGGTACGGATACCGCGGAAGCTTTCTTT | CASGTDTAEAFF
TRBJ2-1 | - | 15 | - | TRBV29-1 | TGCAGCGTTGGAGGGGGGCAAGTGGGTCACAATGAGCAGTTCTTC | CSVGGGQVGHNEQFF
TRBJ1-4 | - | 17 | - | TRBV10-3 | TGTGCCATCCGACCCCCACCTCCGGACGGGGGGGCTGAAAAACTGTTTTTT | CAIRPPPPDGGAEKLFF
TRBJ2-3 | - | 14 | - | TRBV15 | TGTGCCACCAGGTCGGGAGAACACACAGATACGCAGTATTTT | CATRSGEHTDTQYF